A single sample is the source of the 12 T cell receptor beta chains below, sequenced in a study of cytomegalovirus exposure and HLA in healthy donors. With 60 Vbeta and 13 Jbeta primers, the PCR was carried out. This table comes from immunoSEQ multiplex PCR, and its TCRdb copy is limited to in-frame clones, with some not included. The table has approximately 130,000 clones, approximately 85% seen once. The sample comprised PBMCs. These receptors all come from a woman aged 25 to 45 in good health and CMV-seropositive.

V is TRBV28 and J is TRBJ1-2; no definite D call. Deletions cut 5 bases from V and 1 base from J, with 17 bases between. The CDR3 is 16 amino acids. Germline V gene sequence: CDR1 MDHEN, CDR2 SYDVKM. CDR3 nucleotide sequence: TGTGCCAGCAGTGGGAGTGACCCGCTCCTTAACTATGGCTACACCTTC. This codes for CASSGSDPLLNYGYTF.

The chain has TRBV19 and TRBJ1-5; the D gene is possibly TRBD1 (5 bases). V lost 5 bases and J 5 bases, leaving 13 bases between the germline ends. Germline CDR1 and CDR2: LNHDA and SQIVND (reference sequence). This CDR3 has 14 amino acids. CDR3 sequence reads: CASSVQGRDQPQHF. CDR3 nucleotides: TGTGCCAGTAGTGTTCAGGGAAGAGATCAGCCCCAGCATTTT.

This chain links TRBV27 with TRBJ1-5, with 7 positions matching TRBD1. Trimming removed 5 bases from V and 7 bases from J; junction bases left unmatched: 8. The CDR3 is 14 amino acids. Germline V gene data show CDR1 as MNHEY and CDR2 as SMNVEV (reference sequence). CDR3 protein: CASSPRQGEQPQHF. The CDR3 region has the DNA TGTGCCAGCAGTCCAAGACAGGGTGAACAGCCCCAGCATTTT.

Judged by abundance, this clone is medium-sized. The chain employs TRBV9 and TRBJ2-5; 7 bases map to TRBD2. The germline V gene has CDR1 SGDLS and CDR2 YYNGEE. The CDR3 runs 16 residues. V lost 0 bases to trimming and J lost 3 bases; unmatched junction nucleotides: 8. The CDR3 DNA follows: TGTGCCAGCAGCGTAGAAGTATGGAGCGGGGAAGAGACCCAGTACTTC. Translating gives CASSVEVWSGEETQYF.

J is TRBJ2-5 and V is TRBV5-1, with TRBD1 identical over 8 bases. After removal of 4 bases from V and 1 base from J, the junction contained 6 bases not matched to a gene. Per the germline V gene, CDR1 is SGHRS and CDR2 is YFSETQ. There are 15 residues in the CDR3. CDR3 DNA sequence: TGCGCCAGCAGCCGCCCCACAGGGGGCCAAGAGACCCAGTACTTC. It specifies CASSRPTGGQETQYF.

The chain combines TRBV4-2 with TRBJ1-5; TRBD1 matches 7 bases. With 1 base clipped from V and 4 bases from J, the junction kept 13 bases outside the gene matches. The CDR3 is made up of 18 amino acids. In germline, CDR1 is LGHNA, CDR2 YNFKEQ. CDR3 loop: CASSQVGFSGGGNQPQHF. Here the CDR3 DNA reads TGTGCCAGCAGCCAAGTAGGTTTTTCAGGGGGAGGAAATCAGCCCCAGCATTTT.

Here the CDR3 reads CASSPLVDEQFF. CDR3 nucleotides: TGTGCCAGCTCACCTCTAGTCGATGAGCAGTTCTTC. The chain links TRBV18 to TRBJ2-1; D gene unclear. The germline V and J ends were trimmed by 3 bases and 8 bases, with 8 bases remaining between them. The CDR3 is 12 residues long. CDR1 is KGHSH and CDR2 is LQKENI in the germline V gene.

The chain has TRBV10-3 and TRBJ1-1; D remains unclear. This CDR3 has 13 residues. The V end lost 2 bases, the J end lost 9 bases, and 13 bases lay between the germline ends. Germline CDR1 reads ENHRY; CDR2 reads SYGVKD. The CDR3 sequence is CAISEPAPGKAFF. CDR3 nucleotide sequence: TGTGCCATCAGTGAGCCCGCCCCAGGAAAAGCTTTCTTT.

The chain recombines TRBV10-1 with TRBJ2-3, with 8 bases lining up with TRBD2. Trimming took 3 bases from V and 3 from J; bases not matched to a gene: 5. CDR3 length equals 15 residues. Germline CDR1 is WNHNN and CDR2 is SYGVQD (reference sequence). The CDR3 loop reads CASSDQAGVTDTQYF. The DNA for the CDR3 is TGCGCCAGCAGTGACCAAGCGGGAGTAACAGATACGCAGTATTTT.

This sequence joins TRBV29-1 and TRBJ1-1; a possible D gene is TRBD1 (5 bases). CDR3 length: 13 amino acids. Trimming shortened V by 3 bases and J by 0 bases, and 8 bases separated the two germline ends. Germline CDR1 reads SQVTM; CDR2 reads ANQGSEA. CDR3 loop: CSVEYRMNTEAFF. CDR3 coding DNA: TGCAGCGTTGAGTACAGGATGAACACTGAAGCTTTCTTT.

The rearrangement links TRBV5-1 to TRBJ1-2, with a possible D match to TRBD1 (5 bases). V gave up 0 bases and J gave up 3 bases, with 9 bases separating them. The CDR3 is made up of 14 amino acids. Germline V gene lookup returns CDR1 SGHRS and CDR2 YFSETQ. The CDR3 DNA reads TGCGCCAGCAGCTTGGCAGGGACTGACTATGGCTACACCTTC. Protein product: CASSLAGTDYGYTF.

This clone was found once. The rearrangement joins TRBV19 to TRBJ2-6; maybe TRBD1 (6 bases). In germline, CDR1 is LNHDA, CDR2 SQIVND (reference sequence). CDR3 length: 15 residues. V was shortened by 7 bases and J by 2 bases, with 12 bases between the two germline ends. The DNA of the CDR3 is TGTGCCAGTACGAGGGGGAGTACTGGGGCCAACGTCCTGACTTTC. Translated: CASTRGSTGANVLTF.